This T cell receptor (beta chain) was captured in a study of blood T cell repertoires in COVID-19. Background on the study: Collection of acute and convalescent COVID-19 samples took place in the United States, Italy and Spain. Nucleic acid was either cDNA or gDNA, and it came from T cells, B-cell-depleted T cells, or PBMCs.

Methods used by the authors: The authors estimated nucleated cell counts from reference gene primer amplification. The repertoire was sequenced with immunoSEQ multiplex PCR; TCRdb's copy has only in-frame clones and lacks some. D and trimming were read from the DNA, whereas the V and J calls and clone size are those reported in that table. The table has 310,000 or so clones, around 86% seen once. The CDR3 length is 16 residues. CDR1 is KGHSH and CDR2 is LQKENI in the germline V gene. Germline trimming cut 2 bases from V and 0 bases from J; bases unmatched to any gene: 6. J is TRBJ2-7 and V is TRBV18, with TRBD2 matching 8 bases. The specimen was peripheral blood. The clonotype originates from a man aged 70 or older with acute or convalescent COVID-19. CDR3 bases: TGTGCCAGCTCACCAGGGGCGGGAGGAAGCTCCTACGAGCAGTACTTC. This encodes CASSPGAGGSSYEQYF.